The source of this TCR beta chain is a study of blood T cell repertoires in COVID-19. Study-level information: Spain, Italy and the United States supplied samples that represented acute and convalescent COVID-19.

V gave up 5 bases and J gave up 4 bases; unmatched junction bases: 8. The CDR3 loop spans 15 amino acids. Germline loops: CDR1 MNHEY, CDR2 SVGEGT. Clones were sequenced by immunoSEQ multiplex PCR, and TCRdb holds only the in-frame ones, with some missing. The data contain roughly 120,000 clones, 85% of them singletons. The sequence derives from a woman aged 55 to 70 with COVID-19, enrolled during active disease. The sequencing sample was made of peripheral blood. V and J are TRBV6-2 or TRBV6-3 and TRBJ2-3; 8 bases fit TRBD2. DNA for the CDR3: TGTGCCAGCAGTCGTGAGCGGGGGTGGCCAGATACGCAGTATTTT. This encodes CASSRERGWPDTQYF.